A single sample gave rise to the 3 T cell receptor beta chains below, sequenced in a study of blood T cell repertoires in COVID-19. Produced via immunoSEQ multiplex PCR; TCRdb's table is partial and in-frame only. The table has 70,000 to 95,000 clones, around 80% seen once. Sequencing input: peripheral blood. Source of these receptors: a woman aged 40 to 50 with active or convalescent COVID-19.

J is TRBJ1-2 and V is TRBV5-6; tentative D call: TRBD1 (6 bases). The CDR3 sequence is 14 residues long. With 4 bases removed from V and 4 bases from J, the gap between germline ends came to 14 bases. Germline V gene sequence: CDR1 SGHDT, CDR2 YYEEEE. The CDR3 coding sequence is TGTGCCAGCAGCCTTGGACAGTCCCCCTATGGCTACACCTTC. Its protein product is CASSLGQSPYGYTF.

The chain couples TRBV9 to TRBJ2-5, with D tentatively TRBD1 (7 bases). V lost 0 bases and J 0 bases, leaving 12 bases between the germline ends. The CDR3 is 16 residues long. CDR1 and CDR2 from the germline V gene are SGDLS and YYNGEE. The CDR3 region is CASSVGGTAYQETQYF. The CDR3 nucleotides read TGTGCCAGCAGCGTAGGCGGGACAGCGTACCAAGAGACCCAGTACTTC.

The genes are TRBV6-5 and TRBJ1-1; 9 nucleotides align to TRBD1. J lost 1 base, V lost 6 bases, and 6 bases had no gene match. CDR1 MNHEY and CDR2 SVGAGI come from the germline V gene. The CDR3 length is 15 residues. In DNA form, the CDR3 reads TGTGCCAGCAGCTACAGGGGGCTGGGGAACACTGAAGCTTTCTTT. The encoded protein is CASSYRGLGNTEAFF.